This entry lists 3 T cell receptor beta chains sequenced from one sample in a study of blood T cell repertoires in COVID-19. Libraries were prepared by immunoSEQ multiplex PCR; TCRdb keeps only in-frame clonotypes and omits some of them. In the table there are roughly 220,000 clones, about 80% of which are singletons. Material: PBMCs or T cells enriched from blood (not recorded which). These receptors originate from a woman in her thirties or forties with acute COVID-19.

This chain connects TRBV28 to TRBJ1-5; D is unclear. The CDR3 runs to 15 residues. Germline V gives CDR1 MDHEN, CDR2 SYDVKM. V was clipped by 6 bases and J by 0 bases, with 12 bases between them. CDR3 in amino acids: CASSPRGFSNQPQHF. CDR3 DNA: TGTGCCAGCAGCCCCCGAGGCTTTAGCAATCAGCCCCAGCATTTT.

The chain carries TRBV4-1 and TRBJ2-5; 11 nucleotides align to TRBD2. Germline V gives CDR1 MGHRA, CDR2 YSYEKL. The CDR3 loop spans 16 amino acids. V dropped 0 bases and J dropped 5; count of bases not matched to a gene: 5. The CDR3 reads CASSQELAGAGETQYF. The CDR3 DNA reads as TGCGCCAGCAGCCAAGAACTAGCGGGGGCGGGGGAGACCCAGTACTTC.

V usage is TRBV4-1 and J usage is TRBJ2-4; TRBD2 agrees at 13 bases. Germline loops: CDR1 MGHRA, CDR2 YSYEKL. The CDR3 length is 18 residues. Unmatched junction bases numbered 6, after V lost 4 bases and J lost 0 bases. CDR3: CASSLRTSGGVAKNIQYF. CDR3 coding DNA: TGCGCCAGCAGCCTGAGGACTAGCGGGGGCGTAGCCAAAAACATTCAGTACTTC.